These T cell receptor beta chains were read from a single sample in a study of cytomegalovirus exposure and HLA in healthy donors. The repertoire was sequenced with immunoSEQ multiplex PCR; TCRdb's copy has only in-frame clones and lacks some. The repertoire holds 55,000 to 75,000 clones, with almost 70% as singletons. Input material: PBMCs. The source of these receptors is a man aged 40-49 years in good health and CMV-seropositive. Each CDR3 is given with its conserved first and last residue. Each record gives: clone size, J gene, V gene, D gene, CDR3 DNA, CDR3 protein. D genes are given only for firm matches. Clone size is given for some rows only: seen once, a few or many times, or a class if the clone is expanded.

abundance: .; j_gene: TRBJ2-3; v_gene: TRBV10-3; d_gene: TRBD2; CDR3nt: TGTGCCATCAGTGAGTTTTTAGCGGGAGATACGCAGTATTTT; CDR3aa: CAISEFLAGDTQYF
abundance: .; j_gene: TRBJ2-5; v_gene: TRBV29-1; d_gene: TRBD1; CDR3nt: TGCAGCGTTAGAACAGGGGGTCAAGAGACCCAGTACTTC; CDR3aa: CSVRTGGQETQYF
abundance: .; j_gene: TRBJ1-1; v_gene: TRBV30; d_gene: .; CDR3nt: TGTGCCTGGAGTGTAGGAGGGCTCTCTGAAGCTTTCTTT; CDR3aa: CAWSVGGLSEAFF
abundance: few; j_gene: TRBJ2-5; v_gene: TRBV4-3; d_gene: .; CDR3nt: TGCGCCAGCAGCGAAGATTGGGCGGGGGAGACCCAGTACTTC; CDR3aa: CASSEDWAGETQYF
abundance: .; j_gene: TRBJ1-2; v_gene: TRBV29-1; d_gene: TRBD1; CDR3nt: TGCAGCGTTGAAGGGGGGGACAGAGACTATGGCTACACCTTC; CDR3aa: CSVEGGDRDYGYTF
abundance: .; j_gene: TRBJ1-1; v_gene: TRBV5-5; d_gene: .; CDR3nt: TGTGCCAGCAGCTGGGGGCCTGGGAACACTGAAGCTTTCTTT; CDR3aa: CASSWGPGNTEAFF
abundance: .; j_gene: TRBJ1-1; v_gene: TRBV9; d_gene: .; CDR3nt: TGTGCCAGCAGCACGGGATGGGGGGGGAACACTGAAGCTTTCTTT; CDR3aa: CASSTGWGGNTEAFF
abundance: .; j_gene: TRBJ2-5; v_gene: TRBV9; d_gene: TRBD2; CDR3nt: TGTGCCAGCAGCGTAGGTAGCGGGAGCCAAGAGACCCAGTACTTC; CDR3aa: CASSVGSGSQETQYF
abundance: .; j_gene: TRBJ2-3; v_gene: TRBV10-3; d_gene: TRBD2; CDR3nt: TGTGCCATCAGTCGGGAGGGAGATACGCAGTATTTT; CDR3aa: CAISREGDTQYF
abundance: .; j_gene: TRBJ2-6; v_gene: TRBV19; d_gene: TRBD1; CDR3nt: TGTGCCAGTACCCCCCCACCGGGACAGAGCAACTCTGGGGCCAACGTCCTGACTTTC; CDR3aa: CASTPPPGQSNSGANVLTF
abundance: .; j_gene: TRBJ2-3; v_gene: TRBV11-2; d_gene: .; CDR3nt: TGTGCCAGCAGCTTAGCAGGCCGGGGGACCCCAGATACGCAGTATTTT; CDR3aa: CASSLAGRGTPDTQYF
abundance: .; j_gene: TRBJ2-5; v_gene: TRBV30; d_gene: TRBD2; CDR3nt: TGTGCCTGGAGTGCGGGGGAGGGCGTGGAGACCCAGTACTTC; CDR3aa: CAWSAGEGVETQYF
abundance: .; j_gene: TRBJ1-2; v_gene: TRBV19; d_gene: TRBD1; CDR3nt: TGTGCCAGTAGTCAGCCCGACAGGGGGCCTGGCTACACCTTC; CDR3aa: CASSQPDRGPGYTF
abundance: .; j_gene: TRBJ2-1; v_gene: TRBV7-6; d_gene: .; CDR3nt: TGTGCCAGCAGCCTAGGAGGGGGGGCGCACAATGAGCAGTTCTTC; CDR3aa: CASSLGGGAHNEQFF
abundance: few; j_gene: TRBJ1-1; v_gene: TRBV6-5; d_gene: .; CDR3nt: TGTGCCAGCAGTCCGACAGGTGGAAACACTGAAGCTTTCTTT; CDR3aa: CASSPTGGNTEAFF
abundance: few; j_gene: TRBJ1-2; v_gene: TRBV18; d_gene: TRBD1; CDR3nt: TGTGCCAGCTCACCATCGACAGGGTCAAACTATGGCTACACCTTC; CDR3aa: CASSPSTGSNYGYTF
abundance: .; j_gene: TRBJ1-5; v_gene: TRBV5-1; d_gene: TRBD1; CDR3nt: TGCGCCAGCAGCTTGGGTGGACAGGAGAATCAGCCCCAGCATTTT; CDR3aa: CASSLGGQENQPQHF
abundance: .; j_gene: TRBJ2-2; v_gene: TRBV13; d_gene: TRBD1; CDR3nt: TGTGCCAGCAGGAGAGGACAGGGGGACGGGGAGCTGTTTTTT; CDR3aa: CASRRGQGDGELFF
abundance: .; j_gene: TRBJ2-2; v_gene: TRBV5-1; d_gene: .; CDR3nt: TGCGCCAGCAGCCAAGACTACCAGAACACCGGGGAGCTGTTTTTT; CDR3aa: CASSQDYQNTGELFF
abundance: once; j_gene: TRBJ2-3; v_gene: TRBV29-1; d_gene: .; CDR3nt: TGCAGCGTTGGTGCGGGGAGTTGGGAAGGAACCACAGATACGCAGTATTTT; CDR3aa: CSVGAGSWEGTTDTQYF
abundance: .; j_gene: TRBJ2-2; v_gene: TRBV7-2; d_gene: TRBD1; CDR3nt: TGTGCCAGCAGCTCAAGGACAGGGAGGACCGGGGAGCTGTTTTTT; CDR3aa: CASSSRTGRTGELFF
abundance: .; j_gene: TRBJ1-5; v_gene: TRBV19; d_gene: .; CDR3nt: TGTGCCAGTAGGTCAGAACAAGCGAATCAGCCCCAGCATTTT; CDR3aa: CASRSEQANQPQHF
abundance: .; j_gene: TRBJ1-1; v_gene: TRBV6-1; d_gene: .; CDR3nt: TGTGCCATACAGGACAGTTACACTGAAGCTTTCTTT; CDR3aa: CAIQDSYTEAFF
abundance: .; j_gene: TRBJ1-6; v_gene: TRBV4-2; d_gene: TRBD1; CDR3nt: TGTGCCAGCAGCCACCCGGACAGGGACAATTCACCCCTCCACTTT; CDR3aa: CASSHPDRDNSPLHF
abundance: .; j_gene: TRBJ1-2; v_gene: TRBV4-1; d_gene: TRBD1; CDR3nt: TGCGCCAGCAGCCAAGGACAGGGCTATGGCTACACCTTC; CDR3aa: CASSQGQGYGYTF
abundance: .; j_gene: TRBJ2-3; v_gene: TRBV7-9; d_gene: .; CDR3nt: TGTGCCAGCAGCCCAAGGGGGGGCTCTAGCACAGATACGCAGTATTTT; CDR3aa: CASSPRGGSSTDTQYF
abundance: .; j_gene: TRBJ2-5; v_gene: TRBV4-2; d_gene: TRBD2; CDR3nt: TGTGCCAGCCGCCAACTAGCGGGAAGGGGAGGGGAGACCCAGTACTTC; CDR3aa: CASRQLAGRGGETQYF
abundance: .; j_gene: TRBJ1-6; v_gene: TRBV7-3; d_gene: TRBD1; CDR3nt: TGTGCCAGCAGCAGATCAGGGGGGAACTCACCCCTCCACTTT; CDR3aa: CASSRSGGNSPLHF
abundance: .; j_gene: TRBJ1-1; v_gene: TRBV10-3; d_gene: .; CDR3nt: TGTGCCATCAGCTTCGGGAACACTGAAGCTTTCTTT; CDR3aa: CAISFGNTEAFF
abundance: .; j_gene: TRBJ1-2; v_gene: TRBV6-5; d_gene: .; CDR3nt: TGTGCCAGCAGTGTGGCGGAAGAGTATGGCTACACCTTC; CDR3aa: CASSVAEEYGYTF
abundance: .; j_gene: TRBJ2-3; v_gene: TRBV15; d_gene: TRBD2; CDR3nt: TGTGCCACCAGCAGAGCGCCCCAATTAGCGGGAGGGGGGGCAGATACGCAGTATTTT; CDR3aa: CATSRAPQLAGGGADTQYF
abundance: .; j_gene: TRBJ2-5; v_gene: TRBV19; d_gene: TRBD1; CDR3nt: TGTGCCAGTAGGAGCAGGGGGCAGGACGAGACCCAGTACTTC; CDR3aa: CASRSRGQDETQYF
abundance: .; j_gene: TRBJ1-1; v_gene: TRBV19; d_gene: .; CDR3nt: TGTGCCAGTAGTATCGTGCAGGGGGAAGCTTTCTTT; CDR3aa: CASSIVQGEAFF
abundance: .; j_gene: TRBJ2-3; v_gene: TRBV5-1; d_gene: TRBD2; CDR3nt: TGCGCCAGCAGTCCAGAGACTAGCGGTCCAGATACGCAGTATTTT; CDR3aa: CASSPETSGPDTQYF
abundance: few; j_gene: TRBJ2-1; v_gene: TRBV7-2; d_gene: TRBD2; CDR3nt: TGTGCCAGCAGCTTAGGGACTAGCAGCTCCTACAATGAGCAGTTCTTC; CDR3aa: CASSLGTSSSYNEQFF
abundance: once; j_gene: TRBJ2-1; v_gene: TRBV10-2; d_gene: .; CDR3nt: TGCGCCAGCAGTGAGTATTGGTTTACTAGGAAATTTTATGATGAGCAGTTCTTC; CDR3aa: CASSEYWFTRKFYDEQFF
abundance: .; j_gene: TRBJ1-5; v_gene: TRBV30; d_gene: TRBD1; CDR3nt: TGTGCCTGGGGGACAGGGGACAATCAGCCCCAGCATTTT; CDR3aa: CAWGTGDNQPQHF
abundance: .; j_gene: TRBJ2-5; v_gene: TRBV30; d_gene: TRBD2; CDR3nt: TGTGCCTGGAGTCAAACGACTAGCGGGAGAGAGACCCAGTACTTC; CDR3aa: CAWSQTTSGRETQYF
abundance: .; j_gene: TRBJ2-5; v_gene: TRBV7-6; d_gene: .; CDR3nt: TGTGCCAGCAGCCGAGGAAGACAAGAGACCCAGTACTTC; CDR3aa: CASSRGRQETQYF